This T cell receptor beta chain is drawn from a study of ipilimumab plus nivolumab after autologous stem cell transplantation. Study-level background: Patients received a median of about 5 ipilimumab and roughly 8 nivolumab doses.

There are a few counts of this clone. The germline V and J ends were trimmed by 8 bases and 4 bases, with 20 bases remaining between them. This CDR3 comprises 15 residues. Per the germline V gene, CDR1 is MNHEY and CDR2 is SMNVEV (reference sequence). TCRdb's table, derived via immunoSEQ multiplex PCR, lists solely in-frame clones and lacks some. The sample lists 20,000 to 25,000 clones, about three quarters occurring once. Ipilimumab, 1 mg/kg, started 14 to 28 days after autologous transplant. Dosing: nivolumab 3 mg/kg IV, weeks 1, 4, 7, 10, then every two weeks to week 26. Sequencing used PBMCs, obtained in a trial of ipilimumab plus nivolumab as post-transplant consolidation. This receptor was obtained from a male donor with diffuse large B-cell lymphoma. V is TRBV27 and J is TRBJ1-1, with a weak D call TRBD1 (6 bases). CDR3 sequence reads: CASHGTKTLGTEAFF. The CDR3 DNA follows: TGTGCCAGCCACGGGACAAAAACACTGGGCACTGAAGCTTTCTTT.